The 16 T cell receptor beta chains listed next were all sequenced from one sample in a study of graft-versus-host responses after intestinal transplantation. No antigen is known for these receptors. Assay used: immunoSEQ multiplex PCR; TCRdb lists only in-frame clones, some missing. The sample consists of 120,000 or so clones, over 85% of them appearing once. The specimen was unstimulated CD8+ T cells sorted from spleen or lymph node cells, collected before intestinal transplant. These receptors came from a human donor who received an intestinal transplant.

The chain couples TRBV7-9 to TRBJ2-3; D is unclear. Germline V gives CDR1 SEHNR, CDR2 FQNEAQ (reference sequence). The CDR3 runs to 12 residues. V dropped 5 bases and J dropped 5 bases, with 8 bases sitting between them. CDR3 region: CASSATQDTQYF. The DNA for the CDR3 is TGTGCCAGCAGCGCGACCCAAGATACGCAGTATTTT.

The chain joins TRBV5-4 to TRBJ2-1; D might be TRBD2 (6 bases). The CDR3 spans 14 residues. In germline, CDR1 is SGHNT, CDR2 YYREEE (reference sequence). The V end was cut by 1 base, the J end by 4 bases, with 9 bases between. CDR3: CASSLSGTYNEQFF. The CDR3 coding sequence is TGTGCCAGCAGCTTGTCCGGGACTTACAATGAGCAGTTCTTC.

The J gene is TRBJ2-7, the V gene TRBV28, with D perhaps TRBD1 or TRBD2 (6 bases each). Germline V gene sequence: CDR1 MDHEN, CDR2 SYDVKM. The germline V and J ends were trimmed by 2 bases and 1 base, with 24 bases remaining between them. CDR3 size: 19 residues. The CDR3 region has the DNA TGTGCCAGCAGTTTAAACCAAGGGCAGGGGAGGCTCGTATCCTACGAGCAGTACTTC. Its protein product is CASSLNQGQGRLVSYEQYF.

The chain has TRBV11-2 and TRBJ2-3; the D is unclear. CDR1 and CDR2 (germline): SGHAT, FQNNGV. Trimming removed 4 bases from V and 4 bases from J, with 6 bases in between. CDR3 size: 12 residues. The CDR3 DNA sequence: TGTGCCAGCAGCTATCCGTCAGATACGCAGTATTTT. Its protein is CASSYPSDTQYF.

The rearrangement joins TRBV5-6 to TRBJ2-3, with D unclear. The CDR3 is 15 residues long. Germline V lookup: CDR1 SGHDT, CDR2 YYEEEE. Trimming shortened V by 4 bases and J by 3 bases, and 15 bases separated the two germline ends. CDR3 nucleotides: TGTGCCAGCAGCCTCCCAAGAGGATTAACAGATACGCAGTATTTT. Translating gives CASSLPRGLTDTQYF.

Only a few counts were recorded for this clone. This sequence joins TRBV28 and TRBJ2-7, with D tentatively TRBD1 or TRBD2 (5 bases each). V lost 3 bases and J 2 bases, leaving 11 bases between the germline ends. From germline, CDR1 is MDHEN and CDR2 SYDVKM. The CDR3 consists of 14 residues. CDR3 in DNA: TGTGCCAGCAGTTTGGGAAGGGGACCCTACGAGCAGTACTTC. This translates into CASSLGRGPYEQYF.

J is TRBJ1-1 and V is TRBV28; D perhaps matches TRBD1 (5 bases). The V gene lost 2 bases and the J gene lost 10 bases, with 20 bases spanning the gap. CDR3 length: 15 residues. Germline V gene data show CDR1 as MDHEN and CDR2 as SYDVKM. This chain's CDR3 is CASSLTRDLSLGAFF. CDR3 nucleotide sequence: TGTGCCAGCAGTTTAACCCGGGACCTAAGTTTGGGAGCTTTCTTT.

This clone is medium-sized. The chain is built from TRBV21-1 and TRBJ2-3; whether TRBD1, the table's D call, matches the DNA was not checked. TRBV21-1 is listed as a pseudogene. The CDR3 has 16 residues. The chain's CDR3 is CASSKVEQVSTDTQYF. The DNA of the CDR3 is TGTGCCAGCAGCAAAGTAGAACAGGTTAGCACAGATACGCAGTATTTT.

This chain uses TRBV15 with TRBJ2-7; 8 bases align to TRBD1. CDR3 size: 15 residues. Germline CDR1 is LNHNV and CDR2 is YYDKDF (reference sequence). Trimming cost V 2 bases and J 6 bases; bases outside gene matches: 9. The CDR3 here is CATSRIGQGPTEQYF. CDR3 DNA: TGTGCCACCAGCAGAATCGGACAGGGACCGACCGAGCAGTACTTC.

CDR3 protein: CASSAAGLTDTQYF. The CDR3 DNA is TGCGCCAGCAGTGCAGCGGGCCTCACAGATACGCAGTATTTT. The chain combines TRBV10-2 with TRBJ2-3, with a possible D match to TRBD2 (6 bases). CDR3 size: 14 residues. CDR1 is WSHSY, CDR2 SAAADI, per germline. The ends were cut back, 4 bases at V and 2 bases at J, with 10 bases in the middle.

This clone was found once. The J gene is TRBJ2-1, the V gene TRBV7-9; 10 bases map to TRBD2. J was trimmed by 8 bases and V by 2 bases; bases with no gene match: 12. Germline values: CDR1 SEHNR, CDR2 FQNEAQ (reference sequence). This CDR3 contains 17 residues. The CDR3 region has the DNA TGTGCCAGCAGCTTAAATCTAGCGGGAGAGGTTTACTATGAGCAGTTCTTC. Its translation is CASSLNLAGEVYYEQFF.

The table lists this clone with a count of one. The chain is built from TRBV5-4 and TRBJ2-5; D is tentatively TRBD1 or TRBD2 (7 bases each). Germline V lookup: CDR1 SGHNT, CDR2 YYREEE (reference sequence). The V gene lost 1 base and the J gene lost 4 bases, with 11 bases spanning the gap. This CDR3 is built from 14 residues. DNA for the CDR3: TGTGCCAGCAGCTTGCAGGGGGGGGGAGAGACCCAGTACTTC. It is translated as CASSLQGGGETQYF.

The chain links TRBV5-6 to TRBJ1-1; tentative D call: TRBD1 (6 bases). The ends were cut back, 4 bases at V and 7 bases at J, with 14 bases in the middle. The CDR3 covers 13 residues. Per the germline V gene, CDR1 is SGHDT and CDR2 is YYEEEE. The CDR3 DNA reads TGTGCCAGCAGCCCTGACAGGAGAGGTGAAGCTTTCTTT. It codes for CASSPDRRGEAFF.

The chain has TRBV19 and TRBJ1-2; 9 bases map to TRBD1. CDR1 and CDR2 (germline): LNHDA, SQIVND (reference sequence). The CDR3 has 17 amino acids. Unmatched junction bases numbered 19, after V lost 9 bases and J lost 5 bases. The CDR3 spells CASLARDRAIAPYGYTF. The CDR3 DNA is TGTGCCAGCCTCGCAAGGGACAGGGCCATAGCGCCGTATGGCTACACCTTC.

This chain connects TRBV6-5 to TRBJ2-5, with no clear D. CDR1 is MNHEY, CDR2 SVGAGI, per germline. Between the trimmed V and J ends, which lost 0 bases and 4 bases, there was a span of 6 bases. The CDR3 contains 13 residues. CDR3 nucleotide sequence: TGTGCCAGCAGTTACTCTGGGTCAGAGACCCAGTACTTC. Translated, it gives CASSYSGSETQYF.

The genes are TRBV6-1 and TRBJ1-2; D not resolved. Trimming stripped 5 bases from V and 0 bases from J, with 13 bases between. CDR3 length equals 15 residues. Germline V gene data show CDR1 as MNHNS and CDR2 as SASEGT. CDR3 residues: CASSMEAHTNYGYTF. CDR3 bases: TGTGCCAGCAGTATGGAGGCCCACACTAACTATGGCTACACCTTC.